This T cell receptor (beta chain) derives from a study of blood T cell repertoires in COVID-19. Produced via immunoSEQ multiplex PCR; TCRdb's table is partial and in-frame only. The table lists over 150,000 clones, 85% to 90% of them singletons. Trimming removed 4 bases from V and 3 bases from J; junction bases left unmatched: 10. Germline V gene sequence: CDR1 MNHEY, CDR2 SVGEGT. The length of the CDR3 is 16 residues. The chain carries TRBV6-2 or TRBV6-3 and TRBJ2-7, with 9 nucleotides matching TRBD1. The sequencing sample was made of peripheral blood. The sequence was obtained from a woman in her 70s with COVID-19, enrolled during active disease. CDR3 sequence reads: CASSSSSSGQGYEQYF. CDR3 in DNA: TGTGCCAGCAGTTCTTCATCATCGGGACAGGGCTACGAGCAGTACTTC.